This T cell receptor (beta chain) derives from a study of identical twins. Regarding the study as a whole: Excess sharing between twins was weaker in beta out-of-frame sequences. Cord blood's abundant beta clonotypes had fewer insertions, unlike memory repertoires.

Comments on this clonotype: Its specificity is not known.

MiXCR, run by TCRdb on the 5' RACE reads, gives a single entry per CDR3 protein. The table has around 470,000 distinct CDR3 sequences, 12% to 15% seen once; the top ten hold approximately 0.52%. The CDR3 is 16 amino acids. Germline CDR1 is KGHDR and CDR2 is SFDVKD. Germline trimming cut 5 bases from V and 6 bases from J; bases unmatched to any gene: 11. The same sample was also studied in work on yellow fever vaccine responses in identical twins.

Material: CD4+ T cells sorted from blood. The chain couples TRBV24-1 to TRBJ2-1; TRBD1 aligns across 8 bases. The sequence derives from a woman aged 18 to 35 in good health. Here the CDR3 reads CATSAGWTGIGNEQFF. CDR3 sequence (DNA): TGTGCCACCAGTGCCGGGTGGACAGGGATAGGCAATGAGCAGTTCTTC.